Described below is a single TCR beta chain sequence and its context. Antigen unknown. V was clipped by 0 bases and J by 0 bases, with 9 bases between them. Germline V gives CDR1 SGHNT, CDR2 YENEEA. The CDR3 covers 16 residues. Viral peptide pools were used in the ViraFEST assay to expand antigen-specific CD4+ T cells, and sequencing came afterward. Following a roughly eleven-day culture, CD4+ T cells were purified. Subjects were given two BNT162b2 or mRNA-1273 vaccine doses. Nucleocapsid antibodies were negative in the vaccine recipients, who had never had SARS-CoV-2 infection. TCRdb's table, derived via immunoSEQ multiplex PCR, lists solely in-frame clones and lacks some. The sample consists of 20,000 to 25,000 clones, about four fifths of them appearing once. These data belong to a study of vaccination effects on CD4 cells after COVID-19. Study as a whole: It was a median of 72 days after the second dose that post-vaccine samples were obtained.

Study-wide points: Marked clonal contraction of both clone types appeared late after vaccination.

The sequences come from CD4+ T cells from PBMCs cultured with SARS-CoV-2 spike peptides, collected after COVID-19 vaccination. The chain uses TRBV11-3 and TRBJ2-1, with D possibly being TRBD2 (5 bases). This clonotype originated in a human donor who received a COVID-19 vaccine. Some clones in this sample may be carry-over from other donors' samples. CDR3 residues: CASSLDGVSSYNEQFF. The DNA of the CDR3 is TGTGCCAGCAGCTTAGACGGGGTGAGCTCCTACAATGAGCAGTTCTTC. The full variable domain, its missing parts supplied by reference TRBV11-3 and TRBJ2-1, is EAGVVQSPRYKIIEKKQPVAFWCNPISGHNTLYWYLQNLGQGPELLIRYENEEAVDDSQLPKDRFSAERLKGVDSTLKIQPAELGDSAVYLCASSLDGVSSYNEQFFGPGTRLTVL.